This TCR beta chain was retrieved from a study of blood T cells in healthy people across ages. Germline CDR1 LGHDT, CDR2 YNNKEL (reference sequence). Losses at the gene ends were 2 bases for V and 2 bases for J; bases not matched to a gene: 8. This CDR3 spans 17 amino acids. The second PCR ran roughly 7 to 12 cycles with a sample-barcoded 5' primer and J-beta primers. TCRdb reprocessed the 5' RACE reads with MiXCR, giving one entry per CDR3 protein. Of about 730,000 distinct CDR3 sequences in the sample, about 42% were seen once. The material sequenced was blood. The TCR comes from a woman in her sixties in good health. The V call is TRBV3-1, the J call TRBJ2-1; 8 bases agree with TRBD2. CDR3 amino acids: CASSQSSGGSPYNEQFF. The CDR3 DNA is TGTGCCAGCAGCCAAAGCAGCGGGGGTAGCCCCTACAATGAGCAGTTCTTC.